These T cell receptor beta chains were read from a single sample in a study of cytomegalovirus exposure and HLA in healthy donors. Some clones are missing from TCRdb's copy, which holds only in-frame ones; the method was immunoSEQ multiplex PCR. The sample lists 120,000 or so clones, around 82% occurring once. Source material: PBMCs. The receptors were sampled from a man aged 30 to 39 in good health and CMV-seropositive. Each CDR3 is given with its conserved first and last residue. The order of the fields is J gene, D gene, V gene, clone size, CDR3 protein, CDR3 DNA. A D gene is named only where the DNA matches it firmly. Some rows have no size entry. The others give once, few or many, or a class for an expanded clone.

>TRBJ2-4|.|TRBV5-1|.
CASRGKGVLDIQYF
TGCGCCAGCCGGGGGAAAGGGGTACTCGACATTCAGTACTTC
>TRBJ2-3|TRBD2|TRBV30|.
CAWSGGGLSDTQYF
TGTGCCTGGAGTGGGGGGGGGTTGTCAGATACGCAGTATTTT
>TRBJ1-4|TRBD1|TRBV7-6|.
CASSSGQGYEKLFF
TGTGCCAGCAGCTCCGGACAGGGTTATGAAAAACTGTTTTTT
>TRBJ1-5|TRBD1|TRBV2|.
CASSVNRGSNQPQHF
TGTGCCAGCAGCGTCAACAGGGGTAGCAATCAGCCCCAGCATTTT
>TRBJ1-5|TRBD1|TRBV28|.
CASSGTGGYSVGNQPQHF
TGTGCCAGCAGTGGGACAGGGGGCTATTCGGTGGGCAATCAGCCCCAGCATTTT
>TRBJ2-1|TRBD2|TRBV30|.
CAWGLAGLSLYNEQFF
TGTGCCTGGGGACTAGCGGGACTGTCGCTCTACAATGAGCAGTTCTTC
>TRBJ2-1|.|TRBV9|.
CASSVSPGLGNEQFF
TGTGCCAGCAGCGTATCTCCGGGGTTGGGCAATGAGCAGTTCTTC
>TRBJ2-4|.|TRBV7-2|once
CASSLDHWNIQYF
TGTGCCAGCAGCTTAGACCACTGGAACATTCAGTACTTC
>TRBJ2-7|.|TRBV4-1|.
CASSHVGQGRNEQYF
TGCGCCAGCAGCCATGTGGGCCAGGGAAGGAACGAGCAGTACTTC
>TRBJ2-7|TRBD1|TRBV18|.
CASTQRQGGNRPYEQYF
TGTGCCAGCACGCAGCGACAGGGCGGAAACCGACCCTACGAGCAGTACTTC
>TRBJ2-2|.|TRBV5-4|.
CASSLFRGSNTGELFF
TGTGCCAGCAGCTTGTTCCGGGGTTCGAACACCGGGGAGCTGTTTTTT
>TRBJ2-7|TRBD2|TRBV5-5|once
CASSPPSGSPYEQYF
TGTGCCAGCAGCCCGCCGAGCGGGAGTCCCTACGAGCAGTACTTC
>TRBJ2-2|TRBD1|TRBV6-6|.
CASSHRGYTGELFF
TGTGCCAGCAGCCACAGGGGTTACACCGGGGAGCTGTTTTTT
>TRBJ1-3|TRBD1|TRBV11-2|.
CASSKQGYSGNTIYF
TGTGCCAGCAGCAAACAGGGGTACTCTGGAAACACCATATATTTT
>TRBJ2-3|TRBD2|TRBV6-6|.
CASSRLAGVGDTQYF
TGTGCCAGCAGCCGACTAGCGGGAGTGGGGGATACGCAGTATTTT
>TRBJ2-7|.|TRBV28|.
CASSLVRMVEVEQYF
TGTGCCAGCAGTTTGGTGCGGATGGTTGAGGTCGAGCAGTACTTC
>TRBJ1-2|TRBD1|TRBV6-5|once
CASSRQGGSIYGYTF
TGTGCCAGCAGTAGACAGGGGGGGTCAATCTATGGCTACACCTTC
>TRBJ1-1|.|TRBV7-2|.
CASSRQVTEAFF
TGTGCCAGCAGCCGACAGGTAACTGAAGCTTTCTTT
>TRBJ2-5|.|TRBV27|.
CASSFAGREETQYF
TGTGCCAGCAGTTTTGCGGGTAGGGAAGAGACCCAGTACTTC
>TRBJ2-7|.|TRBV10-3|once
CAISGNNLPPYEQYF
TGTGCCATCAGTGGAAACAATTTGCCCCCCTACGAGCAGTACTTC
>TRBJ2-5|TRBD2|TRBV10-1|.
CASSGGGLDETQYF
TGCGCCAGCAGCGGGGGGGGACTAGATGAGACCCAGTACTTC
>TRBJ2-1|TRBD2|TRBV10-2|.
CASSESSTSSGRRYNEQFF
TGCGCCAGCAGTGAGTCATCCACATCAAGCGGGAGGAGGTACAATGAGCAGTTCTTC
>TRBJ2-7|TRBD2|TRBV5-1|.
CASSLGLAGEYEQYF
TGCGCCAGCAGCTTGGGGCTAGCGGGAGAATACGAGCAGTACTTC
>TRBJ2-7|TRBD1|TRBV4-1|.
CASSQAQGQGRIYEQYF
TGCGCCAGCAGCCAAGCCCAAGGACAGGGGCGAATATACGAGCAGTACTTC
>TRBJ2-1|TRBD2|TRBV7-6|.
CASSLAAGGPYYEQFF
TGTGCCAGCAGCTTAGCGGCGGGGGGCCCCTATTATGAGCAGTTCTTC
>TRBJ2-7|TRBD1|TRBV10-2|.
CASRTGTSNLAEQYF
TGCGCCAGCAGGACAGGGACGTCGAACCTAGCCGAGCAGTACTTC
>TRBJ1-1|.|TRBV19|.
CASSHRALDTEAFF
TGTGCCAGTAGTCACAGGGCCCTGGACACTGAAGCTTTCTTT
>TRBJ1-1|TRBD1|TRBV7-9|.
CASSFEDRAAFF
TGTGCCAGCAGCTTTGAGGACAGGGCAGCTTTCTTT
>TRBJ1-2|TRBD1|TRBV7-2|.
CASSLSFQGGAWGYTF
TGTGCCAGCAGCTTATCTTTCCAGGGGGGAGCCTGGGGCTACACCTTC
>TRBJ2-5|TRBD2|TRBV6-6|.
CASSFGTSEETQYF
TGTGCCAGCAGTTTCGGGACTAGCGAAGAGACCCAGTACTTC
>TRBJ2-7|TRBD2|TRBV5-4|.
CASSSPGLAGGPQAYEQYF
TGTGCCAGCAGCTCTCCGGGACTAGCGGGAGGGCCCCAGGCCTACGAGCAGTACTTC
>TRBJ2-2|TRBD1|TRBV5-1|.
CASSLDGTGDPPGELFF
TGCGCCAGCAGCTTGGACGGGACAGGCGATCCCCCCGGGGAGCTGTTTTTT
>TRBJ1-2|.|TRBV28|.
CASSLIPDSYNGYTF
TGTGCCAGCAGTTTGATTCCCGACAGCTATAATGGCTACACCTTC
>TRBJ2-1|TRBD2|TRBV6-1|few
CASSIRGDDEQFF
TGTGCCAGCAGTATCCGGGGGGACGATGAGCAGTTCTTC
>TRBJ2-2|.|TRBV27|.
CASMRREDTGELFF
TGTGCCAGCATGCGGAGGGAGGACACCGGGGAGCTGTTTTTT
>TRBJ1-2|.|TRBV11-2|.
CASSLVADANYGYTF
TGTGCCAGCAGCTTAGTTGCAGATGCTAACTATGGCTACACCTTC